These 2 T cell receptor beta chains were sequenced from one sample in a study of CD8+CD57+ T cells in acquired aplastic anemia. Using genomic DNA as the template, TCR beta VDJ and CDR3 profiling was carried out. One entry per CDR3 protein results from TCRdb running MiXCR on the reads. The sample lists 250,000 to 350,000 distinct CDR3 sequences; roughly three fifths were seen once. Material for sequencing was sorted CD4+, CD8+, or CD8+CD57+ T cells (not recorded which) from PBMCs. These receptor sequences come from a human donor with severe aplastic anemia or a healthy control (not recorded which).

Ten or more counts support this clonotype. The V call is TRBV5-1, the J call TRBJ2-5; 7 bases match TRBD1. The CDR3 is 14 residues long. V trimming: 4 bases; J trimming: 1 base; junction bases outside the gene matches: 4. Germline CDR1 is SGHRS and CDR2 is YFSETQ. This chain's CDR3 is CASSQGTAQETQYF. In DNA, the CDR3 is TGCGCCAGCAGCCAAGGGACAGCCCAAGAGACCCAGTACTTC.

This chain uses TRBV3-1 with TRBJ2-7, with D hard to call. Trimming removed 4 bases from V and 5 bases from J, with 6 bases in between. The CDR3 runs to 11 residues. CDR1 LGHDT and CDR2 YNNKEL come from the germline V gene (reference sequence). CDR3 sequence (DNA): TGTGCCAGCAGCCCCGCCCACGAGCAGTACTTC. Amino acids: CASSPAHEQYF.